A single sample is the source of the 21 T cell receptor beta chains below, sequenced in a study of shared clonotypes between healthy human individuals. Assay used: immunoSEQ multiplex PCR; TCRdb lists only in-frame clones, some missing. Of about 2,200,000 clones in the sample, just over 90% are singletons; the top ten hold 1.5% to 2%. Naive-designated CD8 cells lacked CD45RO, were positively enriched for CCR7, and omitted terminally differentiated effector memory CD45RA+ cells. Sequenced material: naive CD8+ T cells from PBMCs. Receptors were obtained from a man aged 18 to 35 in good health. Some clones in this sample may be carry-over from other donors' samples.

The V call is TRBV25-1, the J call TRBJ2-5; the match to TRBD1 covers 8 bases. The germline gives CDR1 MGHDK, CDR2 SYGVNS. V gave up 8 bases and J gave up 5 bases; unmatched junction bases: 4. This CDR3 has 12 residues. CDR3 protein: CASGQGRETQYF. CDR3 bases: TGTGCCAGCGGACAGGGAAGGGAGACCCAGTACTTC.

As regards this clone: Other nucleotide sequences from this sample produce the same CDR3. This chain joins TRBV7-9 and TRBJ1-3; D remains ambiguous. Trimming left V 6 bases short and J 0 bases short, with 3 bases between. This CDR3 region has 12 residues. Per the germline V gene, CDR1 is SEHNR and CDR2 is FQNEAQ (reference sequence). In nucleotides, the CDR3 is TGTGCCAGCAGTCCCTCTGGAAACACCATATATTTT. It is translated as CASSPSGNTIYF.

The V and J genes are TRBV11-2 and TRBJ2-1; D gene uncertain. Germline V gene sequence: CDR1 SGHAT, CDR2 FQNNGV. The germline V and J ends were trimmed by 0 bases and 0 bases, with 6 bases remaining between them. The CDR3 consists of 15 residues. The CDR3 DNA is TGTGCCAGCAGCTTAGACCACAGCTCCTACAATGAGCAGTTCTTC. It encodes CASSLDHSSYNEQFF.

This clone was seen only once. This rearrangement joins TRBV6-5 to TRBJ1-2; D is perhaps TRBD1 (6 bases). CDR1 is MNHEY and CDR2 is SVGAGI in the germline V gene. Trimming took 4 bases from V and 6 from J, leaving 9 bases between them. The CDR3 is made up of 12 amino acids. CDR3 sequence (DNA): TGTGCCAGCAGTTCGGGACAACATGGCTACACCTTC. Its translation is CASSSGQHGYTF.

The J gene is TRBJ2-7, the V gene TRBV28, with a weak D call TRBD1 (5 bases). Germline V lookup: CDR1 MDHEN, CDR2 SYDVKM. The CDR3 extends over 19 amino acids. Trimming took off 2 bases at V and 5 bases at J, with 28 bases between the two ends. This CDR3 reads CASSLRSPYPGFVRDEQYF. In nucleotides, the CDR3 is TGTGCCAGCAGTTTACGGTCGCCTTATCCGGGTTTCGTCAGGGACGAGCAGTACTTC.

The rearrangement joins TRBV27 to TRBJ2-1; 8 bases are a match to TRBD2. Germline V gene sequence: CDR1 MNHEY, CDR2 SMNVEV (reference sequence). This CDR3 comprises 18 residues. The V segment lost 5 bases and the J segment 3 bases; nucleotides outside the gene matches: 15. CDR3 in amino acids: CASSHSSMSGRIYNEQFF. CDR3 nucleotides: TGTGCCAGCAGTCATTCCTCCATGAGCGGGAGAATCTACAATGAGCAGTTCTTC.

This CDR3 reads CAWRDRGPLVRETQYF. CDR3 DNA sequence: TGTGCCTGGAGGGACAGGGGGCCCCTTGTGCGGGAGACCCAGTACTTC. The rearrangement links TRBV30 to TRBJ2-5; TRBD1 aligns across 11 bases. The CDR3 contains 16 residues. Per the germline V gene, CDR1 is GTSNPN and CDR2 is SVGIG (reference sequence). V was pared by 3 bases and J by 5 bases, with 11 bases of the junction left unmatched.

The chain employs TRBV7-9 and TRBJ2-1; D may correspond to TRBD1 or TRBD2 (5 bases each). The CDR3 runs to 16 residues. Trimming removed 5 bases from V and 6 bases from J, with 20 bases in between. CDR1 is SEHNR and CDR2 is FQNEAQ in the germline V gene (reference sequence). CDR3 nucleotide sequence: TGTGCCAGCAGCGAACGGGACGCTCTCATGACCAATGAGCAGTTCTTC. Amino acids: CASSERDALMTNEQFF.

The V gene is TRBV4-3, the J gene TRBJ2-2, with D perhaps matching TRBD1 or TRBD2 (5 bases each). The CDR3 has 18 residues. The germline gives CDR1 LGHNA, CDR2 YSLEER. V dropped 1 base and J dropped 5 bases, with 20 bases sitting between them. The CDR3 DNA reads TGCGCCAGCAGCCAAGGGGTGGTCGCAGGGAGATTGACCGGGGAGCTGTTTTTT. Residues: CASSQGVVAGRLTGELFF.

The chain links TRBV30 to TRBJ1-5; TRBD1 aligns across 11 bases. The CDR3 totals 15 residues. The germline gives CDR1 GTSNPN, CDR2 SVGIG (reference sequence). Germline trimming cut 3 bases from V and 6 bases from J; bases unmatched to any gene: 7. In DNA form, the CDR3 reads TGTGCCTGGAGCTTGAGGACAGGGGGCTTTCAGCCCCAGCATTTT. Its translation: CAWSLRTGGFQPQHF.

The chain recombines TRBV15 with TRBJ1-2; weak D call: TRBD1 (5 bases). The CDR3 is 13 residues long. V was shortened by 3 bases and J by 7 bases, with 12 bases between the two germline ends. The germline CDR1 and CDR2 sequences are LNHNV and YYDKDF (reference sequence). CDR3 DNA: TGTGCCACCAGCAGGGACCGGAGGGGTGGCTACACCTTC. Translated, it gives CATSRDRRGGYTF. Filled out from reference TRBV15 and TRBJ1-2, the complete variable domain reads DAMVIQNPRYQVTQFGKPVTLSCSQTLNHNVMYWYQQKSSQAPKLLFHYYDKDFNNEADTPDNFQSRRPNTSFCFLDIRSPGLGDTAMYLCATSRDRRGGYTFGSGTRLTVV.

V and J are TRBV28 and TRBJ2-3; the D gene is possibly TRBD1 (6 bases). Trimming pared 6 bases from V and 4 bases from J, leaving 20 bases between. The CDR3 contains 16 residues. Germline CDR1 MDHEN, CDR2 SYDVKM. CDR3 sequence: CASSPGAGEYSDTQYF. The DNA for the CDR3 is TGTGCCAGCAGCCCTGGGGCAGGGGAGTATTCAGATACGCAGTATTTT.

The chain joins TRBV29-1 to TRBJ2-7, with D perhaps matching TRBD1 (5 bases). V was clipped by 1 base and J by 0 bases, with 10 bases between them. This CDR3 is 14 amino acids long. The germline gives CDR1 SQVTM, CDR2 ANQGSEA. In DNA, the CDR3 is TGCAGCGTTGAAGGACAGTCGAGCTCCTACGAGCAGTACTTC. Protein sequence: CSVEGQSSSYEQYF.

The rearrangement uses TRBV19 and TRBJ2-2; D might be TRBD1 (5 bases). The CDR3 runs to 14 residues. V was cut by 6 bases and J by 5 bases, with 13 bases left in between. Looked up from germline, CDR1 is LNHDA and CDR2 is SQIVND (reference sequence). CDR3 amino acids: CASSVWTTTGELFF. The CDR3 DNA reads as TGTGCCAGTAGCGTTTGGACAACTACCGGGGAGCTGTTTTTT. Based on the CDR3 plus reference TRBV19 and TRBJ2-2, the full variable domain is DGGITQSPKYLFRKEGQNVTLSCEQNLNHDAMYWYRQDPGQGLRLIYYSQIVNDFQKGDIAEGYSVSREKKESFPLTVTSAQKNPTAFYLCASSVWTTTGELFFGEGSRLTVL.

V gene TRBV27 combines with J gene TRBJ2-7; 7 bases match TRBD1. The J segment lost 6 bases and the V segment lost 5 bases, leaving 16 bases of the junction unmatched. Germline values: CDR1 MNHEY, CDR2 SMNVEV (reference sequence). CDR3 size: 16 residues. DNA for the CDR3: TGTGCCAGCAGTCCCTCGGTTCCGTCGAGGGGGCCCGAGCAGTACTTC. Translated, it gives CASSPSVPSRGPEQYF.

The chain employs TRBV6-1 and TRBJ1-2, with no clear D. Germline-derived CDR1 and CDR2 are MNHNS and SASEGT. The CDR3 length is 13 residues. Trimming removed 0 bases from V and 5 bases from J, with 7 bases in between. CDR3 sequence (DNA): TGTGCCAGCAGTGAAGCGCTTCTTTATGGCTACACCTTC. Translating gives CASSEALLYGYTF.

Written as DNA, the CDR3 is TGTGCCAGCTTCCTGCGGGTAGCGGGAGGTGTTAGGACAGATACGCAGTATTTT. It specifies CASFLRVAGGVRTDTQYF. The V and J genes are TRBV7-8 and TRBJ2-3, with 10 bases fitting TRBD2. The CDR3 is 18 residues long. The junction had 17 bases not matched to a gene; V was cut back by 8 bases and J by 3 bases. Looked up from germline, CDR1 is SGHVS and CDR2 is FQNEAQ.

Details on this clone: The identical CDR3 is also encoded by other nucleotide sequences in the sample. The J gene is TRBJ2-7, the V gene TRBV28; either TRBD1 or TRBD2 may supply D (5 bases each). Germline V gene data show CDR1 as MDHEN and CDR2 as SYDVKM. The CDR3 loop spans 11 amino acids. The V gene lost 3 bases and the J gene lost 5 bases, with 5 bases spanning the gap. CDR3: CASSLGDEQYF. The CDR3 DNA is TGTGCCAGCAGTTTGGGGGACGAGCAGTACTTC.

The chain joins TRBV19 to TRBJ1-3; TRBD1 agrees at 8 bases. V shed 7 bases, J shed 1 base, and the junction held 9 bases outside the gene matches. CDR1 LNHDA and CDR2 SQIVND come from the germline V gene (reference sequence). CDR3 length equals 16 residues. CDR3 residues: CASTPGQGGSGNTIYF. The CDR3, as DNA: TGTGCCAGTACCCCCGGACAGGGAGGATCTGGAAACACCATATATTTT.

The chain is built from TRBV7-2 and TRBJ1-1, with D unresolved. CDR3 length equals 14 residues. Germline V gene lookup returns CDR1 SGHTA and CDR2 FQGNSA. Trimming took 2 bases from V and 1 from J, leaving 8 bases between them. The CDR3 DNA reads as TGTGCCAGCAGCTTAATAGGGTCGAACACTGAAGCTTTCTTT. Translated: CASSLIGSNTEAFF.

CDR3 amino acids: CASSGSLEGGHYGYTF. In DNA form, the CDR3 reads TGTGCCAGCAGCGGATCCCTTGAGGGAGGGCACTATGGCTACACCTTC. The V and J genes are TRBV9 and TRBJ1-2; D is ambiguous. V was shortened by 3 bases and J by 3 bases, with 18 bases between the two germline ends. CDR3 length equals 16 residues. Germline-derived CDR1 and CDR2 are SGDLS and YYNGEE.